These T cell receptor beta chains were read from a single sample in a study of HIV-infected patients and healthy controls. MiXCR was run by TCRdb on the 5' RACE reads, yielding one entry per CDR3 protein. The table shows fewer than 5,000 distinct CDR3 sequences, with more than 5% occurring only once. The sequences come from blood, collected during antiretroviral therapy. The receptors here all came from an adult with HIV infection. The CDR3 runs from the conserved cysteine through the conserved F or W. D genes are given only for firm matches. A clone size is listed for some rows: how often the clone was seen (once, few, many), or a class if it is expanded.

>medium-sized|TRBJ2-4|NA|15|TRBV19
TGTGCCAGTAGTATACTGGGGGCCGCCAAAAACATTCAGTACTTC
CASSILGAAKNIQYF
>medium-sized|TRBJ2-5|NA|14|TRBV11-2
TGTGCCAGCAGCTTACTCGGACTCCAAGAGACCCAGTACTTC
CASSLLGLQETQYF
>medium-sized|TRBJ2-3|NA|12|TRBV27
TGTGCCAGCAGTTTTAATACAGATACGCAGTATTTT
CASSFNTDTQYF
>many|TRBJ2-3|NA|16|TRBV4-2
TGTGCCAGCAGCCAAGATCTGGCTAGTGGCACAGATACGCAGTATTTT
CASSQDLASGTDTQYF
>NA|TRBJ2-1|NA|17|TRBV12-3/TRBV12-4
TGTGCCAGCAGTCTTCCGGAGACGACCAGCTCCTACAATGAGCAGTTCTTC
CASSLPETTSSYNEQFF
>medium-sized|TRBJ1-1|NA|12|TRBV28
TGTGCCAGCAGTAGGAAGAGGACTGAAGCTTTCTTT
CASSRKRTEAFF
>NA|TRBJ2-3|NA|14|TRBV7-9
TGTGCCAGCAGCTTAGGACCATTTACAGATACGCAGTATTTT
CASSLGPFTDTQYF
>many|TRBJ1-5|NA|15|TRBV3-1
TGTGCCAGCAGCCAAGAAGGAGGGGTGCCTCAGCCCCAGCATTTT
CASSQEGGVPQPQHF
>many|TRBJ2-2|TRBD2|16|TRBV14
TGTGCCAGCAGGCCCGCTAGCGGGAGTATTACCGGGGAGCTGTTTTTT
CASRPASGSITGELFF
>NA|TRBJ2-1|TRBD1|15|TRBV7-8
TGTGCCAGCAGCCCCCGCGACGGGACAGGGGATGAGCAGTTCTTC
CASSPRDGTGDEQFF